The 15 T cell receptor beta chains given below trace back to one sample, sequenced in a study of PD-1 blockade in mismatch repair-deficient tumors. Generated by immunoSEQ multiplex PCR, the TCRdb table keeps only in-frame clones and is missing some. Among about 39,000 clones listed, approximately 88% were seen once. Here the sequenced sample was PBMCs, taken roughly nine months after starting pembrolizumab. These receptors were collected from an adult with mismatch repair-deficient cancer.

CDR3 protein: CASSLARGLTIYNEQFF. In DNA, the CDR3 is TGTGCCAGCAGCTTAGCCAGGGGACTAACGATATACAATGAGCAGTTCTTC. The chain combines TRBV11-3 with TRBJ2-1; D may be TRBD2 (7 bases). The CDR3 covers 17 residues. Germline CDR1 is SGHNT and CDR2 is YENEEA. V was cut by 1 base and J by 4 bases, with 17 bases left in between.

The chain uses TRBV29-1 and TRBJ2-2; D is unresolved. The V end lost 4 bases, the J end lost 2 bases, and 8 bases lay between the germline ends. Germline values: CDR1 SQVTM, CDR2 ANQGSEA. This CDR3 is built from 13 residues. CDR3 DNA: TGCAGCGTTGGTAACCTAAACACCGGGGAGCTGTTTTTT. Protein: CSVGNLNTGELFF.

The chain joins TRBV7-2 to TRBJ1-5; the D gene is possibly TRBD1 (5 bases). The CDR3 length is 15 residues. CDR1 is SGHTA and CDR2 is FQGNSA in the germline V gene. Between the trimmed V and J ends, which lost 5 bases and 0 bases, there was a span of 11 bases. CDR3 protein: CASSPAGNSNQPQHF. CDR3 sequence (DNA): TGTGCCAGCAGCCCGGCAGGGAATAGCAATCAGCCCCAGCATTTT.

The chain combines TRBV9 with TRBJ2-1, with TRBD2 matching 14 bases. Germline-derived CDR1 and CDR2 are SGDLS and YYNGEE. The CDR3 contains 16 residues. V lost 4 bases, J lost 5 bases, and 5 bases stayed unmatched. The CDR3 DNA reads TGTGCCAGCAGCCTCCGGGGACTAGCGGGGGACAATGAGCAGTTCTTC. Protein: CASSLRGLAGDNEQFF. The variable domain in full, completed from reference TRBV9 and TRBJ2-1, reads DSGVTQTPKHLITATGQRVTLRCSPRSGDLSVYWYQQSLDQGLQFLIQYYNGEERAKGNILERFSAQQFPDLHSELNLSSLELGDSALYFCASSLRGLAGDNEQFFGPGTRLTVL.

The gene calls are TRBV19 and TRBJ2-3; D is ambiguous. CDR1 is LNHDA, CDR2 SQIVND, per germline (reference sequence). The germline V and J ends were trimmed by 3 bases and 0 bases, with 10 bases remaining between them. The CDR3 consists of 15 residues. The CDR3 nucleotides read TGTGCCAGTAGTATCCAGCTGACTAGCACAGATACGCAGTATTTT. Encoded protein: CASSIQLTSTDTQYF.

CDR3 DNA sequence: TGCAGCGTTGAAGGACAGTTAAAAGACTATGGCTACACCTTC. Its protein is CSVEGQLKDYGYTF. The V and J genes are TRBV29-1 and TRBJ1-2, with TRBD1 as a possible D gene (5 bases). CDR1 is SQVTM, CDR2 ANQGSEA, per germline. The CDR3 has 14 amino acids. With 1 base removed from V and 3 bases from J, the gap between germline ends came to 12 bases.

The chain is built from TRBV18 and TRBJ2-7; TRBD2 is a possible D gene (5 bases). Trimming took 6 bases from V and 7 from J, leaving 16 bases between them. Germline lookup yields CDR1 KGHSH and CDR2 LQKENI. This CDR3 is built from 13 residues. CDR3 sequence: CASSPGIHEEQYF. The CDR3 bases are TGTGCCAGCTCTCCGGGAATCCATGAAGAGCAGTACTTC.

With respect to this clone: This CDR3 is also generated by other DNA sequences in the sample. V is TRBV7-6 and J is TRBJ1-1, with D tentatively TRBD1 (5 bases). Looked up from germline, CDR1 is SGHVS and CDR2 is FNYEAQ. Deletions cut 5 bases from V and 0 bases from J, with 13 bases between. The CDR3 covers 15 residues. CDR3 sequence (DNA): TGTGCCAGCAGCACCAGTTGGGGCATGAACACTGAAGCTTTCTTT. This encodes CASSTSWGMNTEAFF.

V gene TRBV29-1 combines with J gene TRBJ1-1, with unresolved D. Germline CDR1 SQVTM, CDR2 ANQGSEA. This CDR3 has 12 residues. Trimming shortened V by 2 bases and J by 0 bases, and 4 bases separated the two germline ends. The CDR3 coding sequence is TGCAGCGTTGAATATATGAACACTGAAGCTTTCTTT. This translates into CSVEYMNTEAFF.

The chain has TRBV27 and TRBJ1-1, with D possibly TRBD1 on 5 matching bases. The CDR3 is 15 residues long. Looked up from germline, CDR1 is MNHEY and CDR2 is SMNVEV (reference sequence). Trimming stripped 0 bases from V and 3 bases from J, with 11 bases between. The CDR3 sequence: CASSLSRGGYTEAFF. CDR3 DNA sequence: TGTGCCAGCAGTTTATCACGGGGGGGGTACACTGAAGCTTTCTTT.

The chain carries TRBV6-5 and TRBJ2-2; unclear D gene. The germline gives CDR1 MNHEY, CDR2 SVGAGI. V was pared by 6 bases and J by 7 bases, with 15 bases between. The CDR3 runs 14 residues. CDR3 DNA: TGTGCCAGCAGCCGAGTTCGCGGTGGCGGGGAGCTGTTTTTT. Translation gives CASSRVRGGGELFF.

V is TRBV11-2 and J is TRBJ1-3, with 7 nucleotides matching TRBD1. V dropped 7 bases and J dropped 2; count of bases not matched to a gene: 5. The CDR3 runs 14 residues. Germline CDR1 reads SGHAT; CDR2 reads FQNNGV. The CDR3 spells CASTFQGAGNTIYF. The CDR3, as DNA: TGTGCCAGCACCTTCCAGGGGGCTGGAAACACCATATATTTT. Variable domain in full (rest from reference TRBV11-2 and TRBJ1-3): EAGVAQSPRYKIIEKRQSVAFWCNPISGHATLYWYQQILGQGPKLLIQFQNNGVVDDSQLPKDRFSAERLKGVDSTLKIQPAKLEDSAVYLCASTFQGAGNTIYFGEGSWLTVV.

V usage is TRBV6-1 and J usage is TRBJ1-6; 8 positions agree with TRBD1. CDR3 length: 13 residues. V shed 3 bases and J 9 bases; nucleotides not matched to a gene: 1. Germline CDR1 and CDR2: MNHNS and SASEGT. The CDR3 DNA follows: TGTGCCAGCAGTGAGGACAGGGCTTCACCCCTCCACTTT. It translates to CASSEDRASPLHF.

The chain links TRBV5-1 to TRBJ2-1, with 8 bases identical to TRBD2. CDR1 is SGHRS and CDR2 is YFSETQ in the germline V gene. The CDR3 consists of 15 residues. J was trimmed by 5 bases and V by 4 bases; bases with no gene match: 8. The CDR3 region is CASSPREGRDNEQFF. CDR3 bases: TGCGCCAGCAGCCCCCGGGAGGGCCGGGACAATGAGCAGTTCTTC.

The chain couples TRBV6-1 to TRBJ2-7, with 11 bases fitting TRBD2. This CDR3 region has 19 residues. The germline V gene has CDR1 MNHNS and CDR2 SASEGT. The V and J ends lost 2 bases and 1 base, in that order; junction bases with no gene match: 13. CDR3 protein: CASSERVLAGGPASYEQYF. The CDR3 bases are TGTGCCAGCAGTGAAAGGGTGTTAGCGGGAGGGCCGGCGTCCTACGAGCAGTACTTC.